This TCR beta chain was observed in a study of T-cell reconstitution after alpha-beta-depleted transplantation in children. V lost 5 bases, J lost 8 bases, and 6 bases stayed unmatched. This CDR3 spans 13 amino acids. Germline-derived CDR1 and CDR2 are ENHRY and SYGVKD. Overall study findings and caveats: There were reportedly several hundred expanded graft clones from which alpha-beta T cells came about two months after transplant. Certain patients had high TCRbeta diversity at day 60, and it came from recipient T cells and thymic progenitors that survived. T cells produced anew were the main source of T-cell counts and diversity one year after transplant.

The authors prepared the TCRbeta library with unique molecular identifiers. TCRdb reprocessed the PCR reads via MiXCR and lists one record per CDR3 protein. The sample shows 65,000 to 75,000 distinct CDR3 sequences, roughly 4.5% of them seen only once. This clonotype was observed many times. Its specificity is unknown. The J gene is TRBJ2-4, the V gene TRBV10-3; 7 positions match TRBD2. The source is a boy younger than two who had a stem cell transplant for acute myeloid leukemia, so the T cells may come from the graft donor. The sequenced sample was PBMCs, mostly from graft donor cells, obtained 180 days after TCRalphabeta/CD19-depleted stem cell transplant. CDR3 amino acids: CAISSRGGDIQYF. The CDR3 region has the DNA TGTGCCATCAGTTCCCGGGGAGGGGACATTCAGTACTTC.